The 24 T cell receptor beta chains presented below share a single source sample, sequenced in a study of T cell repertoires in cytomegalovirus infection (dated by TCRdb to about 2019). The antigens of these receptors remain unknown. Explained via the paper, the treatment or condition label denotes: in vitro stimulation with specific CMV peptide epitopes to enrich CMV-specific T cells. TCRdb names Illumina HiSeq 1500 as the instrument used. In TCRdb, the public reads were trimmed at Q25 with fastp and aligned with MiXCR, with productive beta chains retained. Every CDR3 protein is listed once, alongside the most common genes and DNA of its rows. Across this sample there are about 920,000 distinct CDR3 sequences, with about a third seen only once. More than 13% of the sample rests with the top ten. The sample here was cultured CD8+ T cells from PBMCs, taken from culture after CMV antigen stimulation. All receptors come from a human donor in good health (CMV status not recorded). Some clones in this sample may be carry-over from other donors' samples.

This rearrangement joins TRBV14 to TRBJ1-3, with D unclear. The germline V gene has CDR1 SGHDN and CDR2 FVKESK. Trimming left V 7 bases short and J 4 bases short, with 11 bases between. The CDR3 sequence is 13 residues long. The CDR3 bases are TGTGCCAGCAAAGGTGACTCCGGAAACACCATATATTTT. This codes for CASKGDSGNTIYF.

This clonotype was observed at least ten times. This chain joins TRBV7-9 and TRBJ2-5; 10 bases line up with TRBD1. With 6 bases clipped from V and 5 bases from J, the junction kept 18 bases outside the gene matches. The V gene's germline CDR1 is SEHNR and CDR2 FQNEAQ (reference sequence). The CDR3 is made up of 18 amino acids. Here the CDR3 reads CASSNKPTTDRGLETQYF. In DNA, the CDR3 is TGTGCCAGCAGTAACAAGCCTACCACAGACAGGGGGCTTGAGACCCAGTACTTC.

The rearrangement links TRBV6-2 or TRBV6-3 to TRBJ1-1, with D perhaps matching TRBD1 (5 bases). CDR1 and CDR2 from the germline V gene are MNHEY and SVGEGT. This CDR3 region has 16 residues. The ends were cut back, 2 bases at V and 1 base at J, with 14 bases in the middle. In DNA, the CDR3 is TGTGCCAGCAGTTACGATATACCGGGACCGAACACTGAAGCTTTCTTT. Translating gives CASSYDIPGPNTEAFF.

This clonotype was seen only a few times. The chain links TRBV6-6 to TRBJ2-3; possibly TRBD1 for D (6 bases). Trimming cost V 0 bases and J 6 bases, with 13 bases left between them. This CDR3 has 15 amino acids. CDR1 is MNHNY, CDR2 SVGAGI, per germline (reference sequence). CDR3: CASSYSSEGGDTQYF. The CDR3 nucleotides read TGTGCCAGCAGTTACTCTTCGGAAGGGGGTGATACGCAGTATTTT.

This clonotype appeared a few times. The CDR3 region has the DNA TGTGCCAGCAGTGTCCTCGGGGCAGCTCCTTCGGCATATGAAAAACTGTTTTTT. The encoded protein is CASSVLGAAPSAYEKLFF. The J gene is TRBJ1-4, the V gene TRBV2, with D possibly TRBD1 on 5 matching bases. This CDR3 spans 18 amino acids. Trimming stripped 4 bases from V and 6 bases from J, with 24 bases between. Germline loops: CDR1 SNHLY, CDR2 FYNNEI.

The rearrangement links TRBV11-2 to TRBJ1-6, with D perhaps TRBD1 (5 bases). Germline lookup yields CDR1 SGHAT and CDR2 FQNNGV. Trimming left V 2 bases short and J 8 bases short, with 16 bases between. The CDR3 length is 16 residues. CDR3 sequence (DNA): TGTGCCAGCAGCTTAAATCGGGCAGGGTCGTATTCACCCCTCCACTTT. It specifies CASSLNRAGSYSPLHF.

CDR3 residues: CASSESRVGYTF. The CDR3 DNA is TGCGCCAGCAGTGAGTCGAGAGTCGGCTACACCTTC. V gene TRBV10-2 combines with J gene TRBJ1-2; D unresolved. The CDR3 is 12 amino acids. CDR1 WSHSY and CDR2 SAAADI come from the germline V gene. With 0 bases removed from V and 8 bases from J, the gap between germline ends came to 7 bases.

This clonotype was counted only a few times. The chain carries TRBV6-5 and TRBJ2-1, with 9 bases matching TRBD1. Germline V CDR1 and CDR2: MNHEY, SVGAGI. The CDR3 runs 16 residues. J gave up 8 bases and V 6 bases, and 14 bases lay outside the gene matches. DNA of the CDR3: TGTGCCAGCAGCCATCGGCCGGGACAGGGCCTCGATGAGCAGTTCTTC. It translates to CASSHRPGQGLDEQFF.

The chain has TRBV19 and TRBJ2-1; TRBD1 aligns across 8 bases. The CDR3 consists of 16 residues. V trimming: 6 bases; J trimming: 9 bases; junction bases outside the gene matches: 16. Germline CDR1 is LNHDA and CDR2 is SQIVND (reference sequence). The CDR3 here is CASRTVGQGFSGEQFF. The CDR3 nucleotides are TGTGCCAGTAGGACGGTCGGACAGGGCTTTTCCGGTGAGCAGTTCTTC.

V is TRBV6-5 and J is TRBJ2-3; TRBD2 matches 9 bases. Per germline, CDR1 MNHEY and CDR2 SVGAGI. The CDR3 is 16 residues long. V lost 0 bases to trimming and J lost 4 bases; unmatched junction nucleotides: 5. The CDR3 DNA reads as TGTGCCAGCAGTTACTCGGGCGGGGGGGTGCCAGATACGCAGTATTTT. It specifies CASSYSGGGVPDTQYF.

V usage is TRBV7-4 and J usage is TRBJ1-1, with D unclear. V lost 6 bases and J lost 4, with 12 bases in between. From germline, CDR1 is SGHVT and CDR2 SQSDAQ. This CDR3 region has 13 residues. CDR3 in DNA: TGTGCCAGCAGGACTTGGGAGACCACTGAAGCTTTCTTT. Its translation: CASRTWETTEAFF.

CDR3 residues: CASSLGEGAISYEQYF. The CDR3 bases are TGTGCCAGCAGTTTAGGGGAGGGGGCGATTTCCTACGAGCAGTACTTC. The chain uses TRBV27 and TRBJ2-7; D may be TRBD1 or TRBD2 (7 bases each). V lost 2 bases, J lost 1 base, and 15 bases lay in between. This CDR3 contains 16 residues. Germline CDR1 MNHEY, CDR2 SMNVEV (reference sequence).

This rearrangement joins TRBV4-1 to TRBJ1-5; TRBD1 aligns across 7 bases. The CDR3 covers 15 residues. The germline gives CDR1 MGHRA, CDR2 YSYEKL. V was pared by 4 bases and J by 3 bases, with 6 bases of the junction left unmatched. CDR3 nucleotide sequence: TGCGCCAGCAGCCCTACCACAGGGGACAATCAGCCCCAGCATTTT. It yields the protein CASSPTTGDNQPQHF.

This sequence joins TRBV6-6 and TRBJ2-7; no clear D gene. The germline CDR1 and CDR2 sequences are MNHNY and SVGAGI (reference sequence). V was shortened by 6 bases and J by 7 bases, with 13 bases between the two germline ends. The CDR3 spans 12 residues. CDR3 coding DNA: TGTGCCAGCAGCGCCGGACCCAGAGAGCAGTACGTC. This sequence encodes CASSAGPREQYV.

This clonotype came up a few times. V usage is TRBV5-6 and J usage is TRBJ1-5; 7 bases align to TRBD1. The V segment lost 1 base and the J segment 0 bases; nucleotides outside the gene matches: 4. This CDR3 region has 16 residues. Per germline, CDR1 SGHDT and CDR2 YYEEEE. CDR3 bases: TGTGCCAGCAGCTTGAGACAGGGCCTTAGCAATCAGCCCCAGCATTTT. It yields the protein CASSLRQGLSNQPQHF.

This clonotype was detected only a few times. The J gene is TRBJ2-1, the V gene TRBV6-2 or TRBV6-3; a possible D gene is TRBD2 (6 bases). Germline CDR1 and CDR2: MNHEY and SVGEGT. Trimming stripped 5 bases from V and 8 bases from J, with 22 bases between. The length of the CDR3 is 16 residues. The CDR3 spells CASSTPAGRLFYEQFF. CDR3 DNA: TGTGCCAGCAGTACCCCCGCGGGGCGACTTTTCTATGAGCAGTTCTTC.

The genes are TRBV27 and TRBJ2-7, with 9 bases fitting TRBD1. The germline V gene has CDR1 MNHEY and CDR2 SMNVEV (reference sequence). This CDR3 contains 14 residues. With V trimmed by 6 bases and J by 6 bases, 9 bases remained unmatched. CDR3 amino acids: CASRPGTGYSEQYV. In DNA, the CDR3 is TGTGCCAGCAGACCGGGGACAGGGTACAGCGAGCAGTACGTC.

The gene calls are TRBV12-5 and TRBJ2-7, with D possibly being TRBD1 (5 bases). Germline CDR1 LGHNT, CDR2 FRNRAP. This CDR3 comprises 13 residues. The V gene lost 1 base and the J gene lost 4 bases, with 8 bases spanning the gap. In DNA form, the CDR3 reads TGTGCTAGTGGTTTGGAGGGGTATTACGAGCAGTACTTC. It is translated as CASGLEGYYEQYF.

This clonotype was recorded a few times. V and J are TRBV12-3 or TRBV12-4 and TRBJ1-5, with a tentative D call TRBD1 (5 bases). V lost 11 bases to trimming and J lost 3 bases, with 20 bases between them. This CDR3 region has 15 residues. The CDR3 DNA is TGTGCCCTACAATCACCAGGAGGGGTCAATCAGCCCCAGCATTTT. It yields the protein CALQSPGGVNQPQHF.

V usage is TRBV19 and J usage is TRBJ1-5; no definite D call. There are 16 residues in the CDR3. V lost 6 bases and J 5 bases, leaving 20 bases between the germline ends. The V gene's germline CDR1 is LNHDA and CDR2 SQIVND (reference sequence). CDR3 nucleotide sequence: TGTGCCAGTAGATTCAGACACGGGCTCCGGGATCAGCCCCAGCATTTT. Protein product: CASRFRHGLRDQPQHF.

This clonotype has more than one count but fewer than ten. The chain recombines TRBV4-3 with TRBJ1-2, with 9 positions matching TRBD1. The germline CDR1 and CDR2 sequences are LGHNA and YSLEER. CDR3 size: 13 residues. V lost 3 bases to trimming and J lost 6 bases; unmatched junction nucleotides: 2. The CDR3 spells CASSQDRGHGYTF. In DNA form, the CDR3 reads TGCGCCAGCAGCCAGGACAGGGGCCATGGCTACACCTTC.

This clonotype was found a few times. This chain links TRBV6-1 with TRBJ1-1, with TRBD1 as a possible D gene (6 bases). V lost 4 bases and J 6 bases, leaving 21 bases between the germline ends. This CDR3 region has 16 residues. CDR1 and CDR2 from the germline V gene are MNHNS and SASEGT. The CDR3 coding sequence is TGTGCCAGCAGTGTAGGACTAACAGGGAACTTCGCTGAAGCTTTCTTT. This encodes CASSVGLTGNFAEAFF.

This clonotype was observed a handful of times. The genes are TRBV27 and TRBJ2-7; D unclear. V was pared by 7 bases and J by 1 base, with 17 bases between. The germline CDR1 and CDR2 sequences are MNHEY and SMNVEV (reference sequence). CDR3 length equals 15 residues. The CDR3 spells CASKFIPPWSYEQYF. The CDR3, as DNA: TGTGCCAGCAAGTTTATCCCTCCCTGGTCCTACGAGCAGTACTTC.

The chain uses TRBV2 and TRBJ1-2, with D possibly TRBD1 on 5 matching bases. The CDR3 covers 16 residues. V was cut by 0 bases and J by 8 bases, with 19 bases left in between. In germline, CDR1 is SNHLY, CDR2 FYNNEI. The chain's CDR3 is CASSEAQRRDGGGYTF. As DNA, the CDR3 is TGTGCCAGCAGTGAAGCGCAGCGTCGGGACGGCGGAGGCTACACCTTC.